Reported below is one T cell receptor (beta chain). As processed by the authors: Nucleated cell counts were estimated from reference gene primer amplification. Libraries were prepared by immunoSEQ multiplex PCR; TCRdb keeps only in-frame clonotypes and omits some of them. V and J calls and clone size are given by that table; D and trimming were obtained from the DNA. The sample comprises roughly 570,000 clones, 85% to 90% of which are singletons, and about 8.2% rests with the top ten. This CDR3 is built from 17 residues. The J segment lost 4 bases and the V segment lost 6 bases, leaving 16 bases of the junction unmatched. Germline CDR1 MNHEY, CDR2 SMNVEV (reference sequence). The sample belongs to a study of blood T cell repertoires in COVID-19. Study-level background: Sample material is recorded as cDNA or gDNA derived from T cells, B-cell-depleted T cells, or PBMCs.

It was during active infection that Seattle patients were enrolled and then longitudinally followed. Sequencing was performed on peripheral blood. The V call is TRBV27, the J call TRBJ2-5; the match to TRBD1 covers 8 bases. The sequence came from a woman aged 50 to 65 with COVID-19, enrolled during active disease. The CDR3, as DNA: TGTGCCAGCAGCATCTCGTTCAGGGGGCGAGGTGGAGAGACCCAGTACTTC. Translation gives CASSISFRGRGGETQYF.